This is a list of T cell receptor beta chains from one sample in a study of cytomegalovirus exposure and HLA in healthy donors. The protocol was immunoSEQ multiplex PCR, while the TCRdb copy is restricted to in-frame clones and leaves out a portion. The sample records 100,000 to 150,000 clones, about four fifths being singletons. Specimen: PBMCs. The receptors here all came from a man in his thirties or forties in good health and CMV-seronegative. Each CDR3 is given with its conserved first and last residue. The order of the fields is V gene, D gene, J gene, clone size, CDR3 DNA, CDR3 protein. The D gene is left open where the match is weak. Clone size is not always given. Where it is, it says once, few, many or a class for expanded clones.

v_call: TRBV28; d_call: NA; j_call: TRBJ2-7; clone_size: NA; cdr3_nt: TGTGCCAGCAGGCTAAGGGGGAACAGGAGGTCCTACGAGCAGTACTTC; cdr3_aa: CASRLRGNRRSYEQYF
v_call: TRBV20-1; d_call: NA; j_call: TRBJ1-1; clone_size: NA; cdr3_nt: TGCAGTGCCGGAGAGGACACTGAAGCTTTCTTT; cdr3_aa: CSAGEDTEAFF
v_call: TRBV6-5; d_call: NA; j_call: TRBJ1-2; clone_size: NA; cdr3_nt: TGTGCCAGCAGCAACAGGGATGGCTACACCTTC; cdr3_aa: CASSNRDGYTF
v_call: TRBV5-1; d_call: TRBD1; j_call: TRBJ1-1; clone_size: NA; cdr3_nt: TGCGCCAGCAGCCCTACACCAGGGGGCACTGAAGCTTTCTTT; cdr3_aa: CASSPTPGGTEAFF
v_call: TRBV30; d_call: NA; j_call: TRBJ2-7; clone_size: NA; cdr3_nt: TGTGCCTGGAGTGTCCCCCGGGAGTTGAAGTACTTC; cdr3_aa: CAWSVPRELKYF
v_call: TRBV9; d_call: TRBD2; j_call: TRBJ2-1; clone_size: NA; cdr3_nt: TGTGCCAGCAGCGCGACTAGCGGGGAATACAATGAGCAGTTCTTC; cdr3_aa: CASSATSGEYNEQFF
v_call: TRBV9; d_call: NA; j_call: TRBJ1-2; clone_size: NA; cdr3_nt: TGTGCCAGCACCCCAGGCGGGAACTATGGCTACACCTTC; cdr3_aa: CASTPGGNYGYTF
v_call: TRBV5-1; d_call: NA; j_call: TRBJ2-7; clone_size: once; cdr3_nt: TGCGCCAGCAGCGGGAGTCTTTACTACGAGCAGTACTTC; cdr3_aa: CASSGSLYYEQYF
v_call: TRBV27; d_call: TRBD2; j_call: TRBJ2-5; clone_size: NA; cdr3_nt: TGTGCCAGCAGTACCTATAGGGAGCTAGCGGGACCCTCCCAAGAGACCCAGTACTTC; cdr3_aa: CASSTYRELAGPSQETQYF
v_call: TRBV5-6; d_call: TRBD2; j_call: TRBJ2-3; clone_size: few; cdr3_nt: TGTGCCAGCAGCTTTTGGCGGGGGGCAATACGTTTCGATACGCAGTATTTT; cdr3_aa: CASSFWRGAIRFDTQYF
v_call: TRBV7-7; d_call: TRBD1; j_call: TRBJ2-3; clone_size: NA; cdr3_nt: TGTGCTAGCAGCCCAGACAGGGGGGTAACAGATACGCAGTATTTT; cdr3_aa: CASSPDRGVTDTQYF
v_call: TRBV10-1; d_call: TRBD2; j_call: TRBJ2-7; clone_size: NA; cdr3_nt: TGCGCCAGCACATTTAGCGGGAGGGACTGTCGCGAGCAGTACTTC; cdr3_aa: CASTFSGRDCREQYF
v_call: TRBV19; d_call: NA; j_call: TRBJ1-1; clone_size: few; cdr3_nt: TGTGCCAGCGACGCGCCGGGACTCCTCACTGAAGCTTTCTTT; cdr3_aa: CASDAPGLLTEAFF
v_call: TRBV7-9; d_call: NA; j_call: TRBJ1-6; clone_size: NA; cdr3_nt: TGTGCCAGCAGCTTAGCCCTGGGCCCCGGGGCACCCCTCCACTTT; cdr3_aa: CASSLALGPGAPLHF
v_call: TRBV5-6; d_call: NA; j_call: TRBJ2-7; clone_size: NA; cdr3_nt: TGTGCCAGCAGCCGAACTCCTTACGAGCAGTACTTC; cdr3_aa: CASSRTPYEQYF
v_call: TRBV9; d_call: TRBD1; j_call: TRBJ1-2; clone_size: NA; cdr3_nt: TGTGCCAGCAGCGTATTGGTCGAGACAGGGGACGTAAACTCTAACTATGGCTACACCTTC; cdr3_aa: CASSVLVETGDVNSNYGYTF
v_call: TRBV6-6; d_call: TRBD1; j_call: TRBJ1-4; clone_size: NA; cdr3_nt: TGTGCCAGCAGAGACACAGGGGGCATCGATGAAAAACTGTTTTTT; cdr3_aa: CASRDTGGIDEKLFF
v_call: TRBV4-3; d_call: NA; j_call: TRBJ1-4; clone_size: NA; cdr3_nt: TGCGCCAGCAGCCAAGGGTTGGCAGACACAACTAATGAAAAACTGTTTTTT; cdr3_aa: CASSQGLADTTNEKLFF
v_call: TRBV6-6; d_call: NA; j_call: TRBJ2-2; clone_size: NA; cdr3_nt: TGTGCCACCAAAGGAGGGACCGGGGAGCTGTTTTTT; cdr3_aa: CATKGGTGELFF
v_call: TRBV2; d_call: NA; j_call: TRBJ1-4; clone_size: once; cdr3_nt: TGTGCCAGCACCCCCCCGCGCCGCGAAAAACTGTTTTTT; cdr3_aa: CASTPPRREKLFF
v_call: TRBV7-2; d_call: NA; j_call: TRBJ1-1; clone_size: NA; cdr3_nt: TGTGCCAGCAGCTTAGTGTGGGCCCACAGGTCCACTGAAGCTTTCTTT; cdr3_aa: CASSLVWAHRSTEAFF
v_call: TRBV28; d_call: NA; j_call: TRBJ1-4; clone_size: NA; cdr3_nt: TGTGCCAGCAGTTTATCTCCCCAGGGTGGGGTCGGAAAACTGTTTTTT; cdr3_aa: CASSLSPQGGVGKLFF
v_call: TRBV9; d_call: TRBD2; j_call: TRBJ2-1; clone_size: NA; cdr3_nt: TGTGCCAGCACCCCGGGTAGCGGGAGGGCTTGGGATGAGCAGTTCTTC; cdr3_aa: CASTPGSGRAWDEQFF
v_call: TRBV7-2; d_call: NA; j_call: TRBJ1-1; clone_size: NA; cdr3_nt: TGTGCCAGCAGCTTACTAGCGGCGGGAATGAACACTGAAGCTTTCTTT; cdr3_aa: CASSLLAAGMNTEAFF
v_call: TRBV28; d_call: TRBD1; j_call: TRBJ2-5; clone_size: NA; cdr3_nt: TGTGCCAGCAGGCGGGGACAGGCCTACCAAGAGACCCAGTACTTC; cdr3_aa: CASRRGQAYQETQYF
v_call: TRBV5-4; d_call: TRBD1; j_call: TRBJ1-3; clone_size: NA; cdr3_nt: TGTGCCAGCAGCGATCAGGGGGCTGGAAACACCATATATTTT; cdr3_aa: CASSDQGAGNTIYF
v_call: TRBV28; d_call: NA; j_call: TRBJ2-7; clone_size: NA; cdr3_nt: TGTGCCAGCAGTTATCCGCGGGGACCCTACGAGCAGTACTTC; cdr3_aa: CASSYPRGPYEQYF
v_call: TRBV29-1; d_call: TRBD1; j_call: TRBJ2-7; clone_size: NA; cdr3_nt: TGCAGCGTTGATTCCGGACAGGGGAGTCACGAGCAGTACTTC; cdr3_aa: CSVDSGQGSHEQYF